Below are 5 T cell receptor beta chains sequenced from a single sample in a study of blood T cells in healthy people across ages. Together with a sample-barcoded 5' primer, a J-beta primer mix was included in a second PCR lasting about 6 to 11 cycles. TCRdb fed the 5' RACE reads into MiXCR, producing one record per CDR3 protein. The sample includes around 1,100,000 distinct CDR3 sequences, more than 30% of them seen just once. The sample taken for sequencing was blood. Receptors originate from a young man in good health.

The chain combines TRBV7-9 with TRBJ2-5, with unresolved D. The CDR3 is 13 amino acids. V was shortened by 1 base and J by 4 bases, with 7 bases between the two germline ends. Germline assignment: CDR1 SEHNR and CDR2 FQNEAQ (reference sequence). CDR3 sequence reads: CASSLDGSETQYF. CDR3 bases: TGTGCCAGCAGCTTAGATGGGTCAGAGACCCAGTACTTC.

The chain uses TRBV5-1 and TRBJ2-3; D is perhaps TRBD2 (5 bases). Trimming removed 4 bases at V and 2 bases at J, with 11 bases between. The CDR3 spans 14 residues. In germline, CDR1 is SGHRS, CDR2 YFSETQ. CDR3 bases: TGCGCCAGCAGCCCCGGGATTTTCACAGATACGCAGTATTTT. Encoded protein: CASSPGIFTDTQYF.

This clonotype was seen a handful of times. The J gene is TRBJ2-5, the V gene TRBV5-1; no clear D. There are 14 residues in the CDR3. Germline assignment: CDR1 SGHRS and CDR2 YFSETQ. Trimming removed 4 bases at V and 3 bases at J, with 13 bases between. The chain's CDR3 is CASSEPTREETQYF. Here the CDR3 DNA reads TGCGCCAGCAGCGAACCGACGAGAGAAGAGACCCAGTACTTC.

This clonotype was seen more than once but under ten times. This chain uses TRBV7-3 with TRBJ2-1, with 10 bases lining up with TRBD1. With V trimmed by 4 bases and J by 4 bases, 4 bases remained unmatched. Germline CDR1 and CDR2: SGHTA and FQGTGA. The CDR3 loop spans 15 amino acids. CDR3 residues: CASSYDRGQYNEQFF. The CDR3 coding sequence is TGTGCCAGCAGCTACGACAGGGGGCAATACAATGAGCAGTTCTTC.

The chain links TRBV3-1 to TRBJ2-7; 7 nucleotides align to TRBD1. The ends lost 1 base at V and 3 bases at J; junction bases unmatched: 3. The CDR3 has 14 residues. Germline loops: CDR1 LGHDT, CDR2 YNNKEL (reference sequence). The CDR3 nucleotides read TGTGCCAGCAGCCAAGGGGCAGGGGGCTACGAGCAGTACTTC. Its translation: CASSQGAGGYEQYF.